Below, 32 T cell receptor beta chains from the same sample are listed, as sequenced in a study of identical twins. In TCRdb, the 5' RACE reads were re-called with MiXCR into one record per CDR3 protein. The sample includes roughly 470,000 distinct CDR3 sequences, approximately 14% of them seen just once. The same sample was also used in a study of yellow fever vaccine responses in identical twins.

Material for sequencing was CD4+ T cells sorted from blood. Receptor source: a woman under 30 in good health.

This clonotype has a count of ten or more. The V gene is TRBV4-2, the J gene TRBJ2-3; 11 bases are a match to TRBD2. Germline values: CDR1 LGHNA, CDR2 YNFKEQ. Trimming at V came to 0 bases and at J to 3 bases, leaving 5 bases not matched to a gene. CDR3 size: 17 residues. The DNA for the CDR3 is TGTGCCAGCAGCCAAGATTCTCTAGCGGGGGGTACAGATACGCAGTATTTT. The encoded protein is CASSQDSLAGGTDTQYF.

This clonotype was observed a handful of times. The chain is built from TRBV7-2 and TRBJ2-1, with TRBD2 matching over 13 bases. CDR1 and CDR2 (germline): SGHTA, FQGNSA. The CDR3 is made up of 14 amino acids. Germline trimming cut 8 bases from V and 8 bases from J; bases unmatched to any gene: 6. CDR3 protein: CASGRTSGSHEQFF. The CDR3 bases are TGTGCCAGCGGCCGGACTAGCGGGAGCCATGAGCAGTTCTTC. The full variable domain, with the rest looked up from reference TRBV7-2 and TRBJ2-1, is GAGVSQSPSNKVTEKGKDVELRCDPISGHTALYWYRQSLGQGLEFLIYFQGNSAPDKSGLPSDRFSAERTGGSVSTLTIQRTQQEDSAVYLCASGRTSGSHEQFFGPGTRLTVL.

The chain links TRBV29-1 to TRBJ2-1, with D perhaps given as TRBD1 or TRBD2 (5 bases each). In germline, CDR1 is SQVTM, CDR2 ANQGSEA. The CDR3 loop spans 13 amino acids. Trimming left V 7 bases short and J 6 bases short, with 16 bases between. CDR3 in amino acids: CSDRLPGSNEQFF. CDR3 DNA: TGCAGCGATCGCCTTCCAGGGAGCAATGAGCAGTTCTTC.

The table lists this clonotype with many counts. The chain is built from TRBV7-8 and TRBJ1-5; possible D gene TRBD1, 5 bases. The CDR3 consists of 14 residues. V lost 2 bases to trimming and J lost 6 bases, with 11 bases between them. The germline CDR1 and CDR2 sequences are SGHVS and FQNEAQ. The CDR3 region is CASSLQGLSQPQHF. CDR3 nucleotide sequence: TGTGCCAGCAGCTTACAGGGACTGAGTCAGCCCCAGCATTTT.

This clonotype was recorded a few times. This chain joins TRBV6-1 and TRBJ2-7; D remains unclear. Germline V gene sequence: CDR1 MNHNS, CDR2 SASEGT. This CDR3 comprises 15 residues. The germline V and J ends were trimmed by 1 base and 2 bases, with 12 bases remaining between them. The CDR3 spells CASSEDNFQPYEQYF. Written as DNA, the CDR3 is TGTGCCAGCAGTGAAGATAACTTCCAGCCCTACGAGCAGTACTTC.

CDR3 nucleotide sequence: TGTGCCATCAGTGGCGGGGCCTCAAAGGTGGAGACCCAGTACTTC. Translation gives CAISGGASKVETQYF. The V gene is TRBV10-3, the J gene TRBJ2-5, with D possibly being TRBD2 (6 bases). This CDR3 has 15 amino acids. Germline CDR1 reads ENHRY; CDR2 reads SYGVKD. V shed 4 bases and J shed 5 bases, with 17 bases lying between them.

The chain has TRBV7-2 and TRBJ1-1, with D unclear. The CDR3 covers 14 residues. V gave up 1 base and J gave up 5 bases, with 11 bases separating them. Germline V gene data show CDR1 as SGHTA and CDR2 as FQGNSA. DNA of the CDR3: TGTGCCAGCAGCTTAGGTGGGCGGCCGACTGAAGCTTTCTTT. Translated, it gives CASSLGGRPTEAFF.

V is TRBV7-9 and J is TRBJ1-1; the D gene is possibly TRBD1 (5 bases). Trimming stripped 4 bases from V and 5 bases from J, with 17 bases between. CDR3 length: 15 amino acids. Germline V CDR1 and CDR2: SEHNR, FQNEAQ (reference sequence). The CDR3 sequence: CASSSQAGGGTEAFF. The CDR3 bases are TGTGCCAGCAGCTCCCAGGCGGGGGGAGGTACTGAAGCTTTCTTT.

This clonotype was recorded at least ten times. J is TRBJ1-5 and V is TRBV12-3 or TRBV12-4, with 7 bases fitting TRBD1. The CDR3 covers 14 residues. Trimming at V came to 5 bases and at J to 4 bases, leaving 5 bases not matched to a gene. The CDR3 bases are TGTGCCAGCAGTATCATACAGGGGAATCAGCCCCAGCATTTT. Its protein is CASSIIQGNQPQHF.

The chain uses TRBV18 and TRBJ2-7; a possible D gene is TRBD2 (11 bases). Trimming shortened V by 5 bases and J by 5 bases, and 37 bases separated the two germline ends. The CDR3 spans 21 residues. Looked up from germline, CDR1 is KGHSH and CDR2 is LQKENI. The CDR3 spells CASSKTSGDRGTSGSIHEQYF. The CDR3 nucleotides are TGTGCCAGCTCAAAAACGTCCGGGGACAGGGGCACTAGCGGGAGCATCCACGAGCAGTACTTC. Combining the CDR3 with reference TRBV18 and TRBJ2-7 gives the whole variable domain NAGVMQNPRHLVRRRGQEARLRCSPMKGHSHVYWYRQLPEEGLKFMVYLQKENIIDESGMPKERFSAEFPKEGPSILRIQQVVRGDSAAYFCASSKTSGDRGTSGSIHEQYFGPGTRLTVT.

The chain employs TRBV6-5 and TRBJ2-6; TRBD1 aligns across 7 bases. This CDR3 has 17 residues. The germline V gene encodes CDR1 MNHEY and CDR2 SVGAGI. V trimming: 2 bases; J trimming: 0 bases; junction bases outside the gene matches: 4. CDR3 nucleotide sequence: TGTGCCAGCAGTTACCAGGGACAGTCCTCTGGGGCCAACGTCCTGACTTTC. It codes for CASSYQGQSSGANVLTF.

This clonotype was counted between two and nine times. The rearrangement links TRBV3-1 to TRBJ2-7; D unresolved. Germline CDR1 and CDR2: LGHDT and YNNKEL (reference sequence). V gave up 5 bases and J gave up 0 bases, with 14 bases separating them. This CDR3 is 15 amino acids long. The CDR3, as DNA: TGTGCCAGCAGCAACCTGGGAACTAACTCCTACGAGCAGTACTTC. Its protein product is CASSNLGTNSYEQYF.

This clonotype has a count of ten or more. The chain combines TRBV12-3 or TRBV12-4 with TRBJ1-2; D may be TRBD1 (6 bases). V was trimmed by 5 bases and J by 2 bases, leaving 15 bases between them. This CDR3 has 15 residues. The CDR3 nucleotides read TGTGCCAGCAGTCCCCGACAGGATGGGAACTATGGCTACACCTTC. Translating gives CASSPRQDGNYGYTF.

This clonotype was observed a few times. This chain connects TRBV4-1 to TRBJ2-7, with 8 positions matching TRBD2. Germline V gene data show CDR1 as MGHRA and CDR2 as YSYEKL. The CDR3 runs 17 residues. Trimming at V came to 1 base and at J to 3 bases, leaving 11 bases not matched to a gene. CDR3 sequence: CASSQAEASGWDYEQYF. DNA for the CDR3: TGCGCCAGCAGCCAAGCCGAGGCTAGCGGGTGGGACTACGAGCAGTACTTC.

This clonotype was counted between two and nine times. CDR3 nucleotides: TGTGCCAGCAGCTTAAAAGGGAGCTCCCCGCCAGATACGCAGTATTTT. This sequence encodes CASSLKGSSPPDTQYF. The V call is TRBV7-3, the J call TRBJ2-3; D perhaps matches TRBD2 (5 bases). Between the trimmed V and J ends, which lost 1 base and 4 bases, there was a span of 15 bases. The germline V gene has CDR1 SGHTA and CDR2 FQGTGA. The CDR3 runs 16 residues. Complete variable domain (other parts from reference TRBV7-3 and TRBJ2-3): GAGVSQTPSNKVTEKGKYVELRCDPISGHTALYWYRQSLGQGPEFLIYFQGTGAADDSGLPNDRFFAVRPEGSVSTLKIQRTERGDSAVYLCASSLKGSSPPDTQYFGPGTRLTVL.

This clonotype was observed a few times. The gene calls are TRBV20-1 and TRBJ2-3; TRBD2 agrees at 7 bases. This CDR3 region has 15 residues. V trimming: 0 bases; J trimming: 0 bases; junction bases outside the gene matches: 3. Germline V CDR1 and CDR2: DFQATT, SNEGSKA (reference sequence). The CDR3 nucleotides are TGCAGTGCTAGAGATCTTAGCGGGAGCACAGATACGCAGTATTTT. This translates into CSARDLSGSTDTQYF.

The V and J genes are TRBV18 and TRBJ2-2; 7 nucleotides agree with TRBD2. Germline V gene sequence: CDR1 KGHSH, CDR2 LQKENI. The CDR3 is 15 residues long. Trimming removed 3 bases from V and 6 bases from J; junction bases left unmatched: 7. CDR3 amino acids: CASSPGGSGPGELFF. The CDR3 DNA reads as TGTGCCAGCTCACCTGGCGGGAGTGGTCCCGGGGAGCTGTTTTTT.

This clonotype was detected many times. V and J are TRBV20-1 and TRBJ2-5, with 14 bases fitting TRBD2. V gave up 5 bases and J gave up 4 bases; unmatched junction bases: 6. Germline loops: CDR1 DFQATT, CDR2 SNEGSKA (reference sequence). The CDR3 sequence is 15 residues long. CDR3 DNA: TGCAGTGCTCCTCCGGGACTAGCGGGAGCAGAGACCCAGTACTTC. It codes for CSAPPGLAGAETQYF.

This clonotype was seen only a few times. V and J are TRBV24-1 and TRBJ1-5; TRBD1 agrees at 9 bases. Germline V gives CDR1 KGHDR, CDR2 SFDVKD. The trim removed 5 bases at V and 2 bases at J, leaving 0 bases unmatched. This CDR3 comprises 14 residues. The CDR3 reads CATSGTGGNQPQHF. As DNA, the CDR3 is TGTGCCACCAGTGGGACAGGGGGCAATCAGCCCCAGCATTTT.

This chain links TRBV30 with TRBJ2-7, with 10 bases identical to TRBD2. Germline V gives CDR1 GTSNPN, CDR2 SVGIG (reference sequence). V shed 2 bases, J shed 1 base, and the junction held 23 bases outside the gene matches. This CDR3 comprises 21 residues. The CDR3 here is CAWSKNSGTPWTSGRSYEQYF. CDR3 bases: TGTGCCTGGAGTAAAAACTCCGGAACCCCGTGGACTAGCGGACGGTCCTACGAGCAGTACTTC.

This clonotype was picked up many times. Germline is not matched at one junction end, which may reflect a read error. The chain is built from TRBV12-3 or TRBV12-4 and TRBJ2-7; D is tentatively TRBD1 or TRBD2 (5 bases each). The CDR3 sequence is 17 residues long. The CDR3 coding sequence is TGTGCCAGCAGTCCCATTCCAGGGCAGGGAGTAACCTCGACGGCACGGTTC. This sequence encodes CASSPIPGQGVTSTARF.

CDR3 nucleotide sequence: TGCGCCAGCAGGTTCGCGGTAGGGAACACTGAAGCTTTCTTT. Its translation: CASRFAVGNTEAFF. The chain recombines TRBV5-1 with TRBJ1-1, with unresolved D. Germline V lookup: CDR1 SGHRS, CDR2 YFSETQ. V dropped 5 bases and J dropped 1 base, with 12 bases sitting between them. The CDR3 totals 14 residues.

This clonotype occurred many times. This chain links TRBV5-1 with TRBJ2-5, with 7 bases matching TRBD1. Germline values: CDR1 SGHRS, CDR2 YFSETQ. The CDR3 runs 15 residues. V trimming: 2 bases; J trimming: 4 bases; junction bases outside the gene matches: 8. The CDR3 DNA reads TGCGCCAGCAGCTTACCAGGGGGAAGCGGAGAGACCCAGTACTTC. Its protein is CASSLPGGSGETQYF.

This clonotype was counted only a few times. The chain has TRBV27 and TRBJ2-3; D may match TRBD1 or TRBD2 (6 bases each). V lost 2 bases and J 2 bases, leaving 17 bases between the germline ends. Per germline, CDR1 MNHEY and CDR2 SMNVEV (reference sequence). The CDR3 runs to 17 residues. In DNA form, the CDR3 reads TGTGCCAGCAGTTTAAAGCCCGGGGGCGGACCCACAGATACGCAGTATTTT. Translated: CASSLKPGGGPTDTQYF.

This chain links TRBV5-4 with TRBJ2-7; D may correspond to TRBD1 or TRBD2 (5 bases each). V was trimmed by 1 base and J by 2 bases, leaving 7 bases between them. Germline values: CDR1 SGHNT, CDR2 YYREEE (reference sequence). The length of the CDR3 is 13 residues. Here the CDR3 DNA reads TGTGCCAGCAGCTTGTGGGGGACCTACGAGCAGTACTTC. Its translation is CASSLWGTYEQYF.

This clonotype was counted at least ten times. CDR3 DNA sequence: TGCGCCAGCAGCTTGGGGCAAAGCTCCTACAATGAGCAGTTCTTC. As protein: CASSLGQSSYNEQFF. V is TRBV5-1 and J is TRBJ2-1; D is ambiguous. The CDR3 contains 15 residues. Germline CDR1 and CDR2: SGHRS and YFSETQ. V shed 0 bases and J shed 0 bases, with 7 bases lying between them. The full variable domain, with the rest looked up from reference TRBV5-1 and TRBJ2-1, is KAGVTQTPRYLIKTRGQQVTLSCSPISGHRSVSWYQQTPGQGLQFLFEYFSETQRNKGNFPGRFSGRQFSNSRSEMNVSTLELGDSALYLCASSLGQSSYNEQFFGPGTRLTVL.

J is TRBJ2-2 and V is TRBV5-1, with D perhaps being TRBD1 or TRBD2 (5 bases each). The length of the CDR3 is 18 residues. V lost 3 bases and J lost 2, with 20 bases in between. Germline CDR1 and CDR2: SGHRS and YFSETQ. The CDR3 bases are TGCGCCAGCAGCTCCGGACTTTTAGGGGATCCAAACACCGGGGAGCTGTTTTTT. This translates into CASSSGLLGDPNTGELFF.

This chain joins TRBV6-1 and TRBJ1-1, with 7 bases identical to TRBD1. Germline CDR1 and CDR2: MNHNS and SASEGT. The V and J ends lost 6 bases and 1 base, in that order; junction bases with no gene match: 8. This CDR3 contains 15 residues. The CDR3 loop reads CASRDRQGKNTEAFF. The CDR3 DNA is TGTGCCAGCAGGGACCGACAGGGTAAGAACACTGAAGCTTTCTTT.

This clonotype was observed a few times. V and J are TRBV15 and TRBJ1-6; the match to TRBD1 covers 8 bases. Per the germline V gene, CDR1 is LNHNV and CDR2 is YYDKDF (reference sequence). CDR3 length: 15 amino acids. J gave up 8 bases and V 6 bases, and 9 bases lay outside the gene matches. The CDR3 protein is CATSPGTGIHSPLHF. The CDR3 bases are TGTGCCACCAGTCCCGGGACAGGAATTCATTCACCCCTCCACTTT.

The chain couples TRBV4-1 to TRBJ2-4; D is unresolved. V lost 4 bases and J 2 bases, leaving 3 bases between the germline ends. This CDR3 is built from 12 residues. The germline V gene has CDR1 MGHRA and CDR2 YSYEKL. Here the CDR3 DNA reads TGCGCCAGCAGCCCCCCCAAAAACATTCAGTACTTC. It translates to CASSPPKNIQYF.

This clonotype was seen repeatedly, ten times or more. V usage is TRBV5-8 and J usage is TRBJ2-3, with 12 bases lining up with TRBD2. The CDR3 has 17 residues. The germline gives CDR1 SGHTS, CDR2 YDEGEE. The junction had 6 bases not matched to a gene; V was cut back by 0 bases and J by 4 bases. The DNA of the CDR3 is TGTGCCAGCAGCTTGGGGCTAGCGGGAGGGCCGTCAGATACGCAGTATTTT. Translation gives CASSLGLAGGPSDTQYF.

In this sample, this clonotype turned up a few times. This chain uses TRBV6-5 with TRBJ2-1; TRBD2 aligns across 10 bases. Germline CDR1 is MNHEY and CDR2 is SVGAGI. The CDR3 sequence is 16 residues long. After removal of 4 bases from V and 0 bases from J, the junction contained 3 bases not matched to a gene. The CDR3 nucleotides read TGTGCCAGCAGTTCCCTAGCGGGGGCCTCCTACAATGAGCAGTTCTTC. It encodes CASSSLAGASYNEQFF.